The following is a T cell receptor (beta chain) sequence with its context. What it binds is not known. The record originates from a study of tumor-infiltrating lymphocytes in primary liver carcinoma. Study in general: Ages ranged from 30 to 69, with HCC or mixed HCC-cholangiocarcinoma. Tumor stage was T1-T3 N0M0, and tumor size was about 4.2 to 11 cm across. General study findings and limits: Only about 7-24% of top clones were detected in each of the five tumor regions.

Co-extracting RNA and DNA was done with roughly 17-33 mg of unsorted bulk tissue as input. Every tumor was sampled at five separate regions. This CDR3 spans 13 amino acids. Germline CDR1 is SQVTM and CDR2 is ANQGSEA. With 7 bases removed from V and 3 bases from J, the gap between germline ends came to 14 bases. Total RNA amounting to 450 to 550 ng was the source from which TCR beta cDNA was made with a constant-region primer. For TCR beta, libraries were produced by three nested multiplex PCR rounds using slightly modified ARM-PCR. Primers for the first two PCR rounds were TRBV1-TRBV30 forward primers and a C-beta reverse primer (roughly 10 cycles per round). TCRdb called the multiplex PCR reads again in MiXCR, with one record for every CDR3 protein. The repertoire holds 100,000 to 150,000 distinct CDR3 sequences, under 65% seen once, with more than 7% in the top ten.

This receptor was taken from a woman aged 60-75 years with primary liver carcinoma and hepatitis B virus infection. This chain links TRBV29-1 with TRBJ2-3, with D tentatively TRBD2 (6 bases). The sequenced sample was liver tumor tissue from sampling region 3. This sample's subset: tumor region T3, left-lateral pole. The CDR3, as DNA: TGCAGCGCTGAGGCTAGCGCTACAGATACGCAGTATTTT. This gives the protein CSAEASATDTQYF.